Each of the 30 T cell receptor beta chains below was sequenced from the same sample in a study of T cells in localized non-small cell lung cancer. Clones were sequenced by immunoSEQ multiplex PCR, and TCRdb holds only the in-frame ones, with some missing. The table records roughly 30,000 clones, 70% to 90% of them present only once. The specimen was peripheral blood, collected before any cancer treatment. Every receptor here comes from a woman between 18 and 50 years old with stage I lung adenocarcinoma.

The V gene is TRBV29-1, the J gene TRBJ2-3; 11 nucleotides agree with TRBD2. Unmatched junction bases numbered 12, after V lost 7 bases and J lost 6 bases. The germline CDR1 and CDR2 sequences are SQVTM and ANQGSEA. The CDR3 is 15 residues long. In DNA, the CDR3 is TGCAGCGGCTTGGCCTTTAGCGGGAGGGTCGATACGCAGTATTTT. It translates to CSGLAFSGRVDTQYF.

The rearrangement joins TRBV28 to TRBJ1-1; D not certain. The CDR3 totals 14 residues. Germline CDR1 is MDHEN and CDR2 is SYDVKM. Trimming took off 3 bases at V and 2 bases at J, with 10 bases between the two ends. The CDR3 DNA is TGTGCCAGCAGTTTGGCTACAGTAAACACTGAAGCTTTCTTT. This translates into CASSLATVNTEAFF.

This rearrangement joins TRBV10-1 to TRBJ2-5; 12 bases map to TRBD2. J lost 4 bases, V lost 7 bases, and 16 bases had no gene match. This CDR3 comprises 18 residues. Per the germline V gene, CDR1 is WNHNN and CDR2 is SYGVQD (reference sequence). This chain's CDR3 is CASKPDGLAGTGLETQYF. In nucleotides, the CDR3 is TGCGCCAGCAAACCAGATGGACTAGCGGGAACGGGGTTAGAGACCCAGTACTTC.

V usage is TRBV27 and J usage is TRBJ1-1, with a weak D call TRBD1 (5 bases). Germline V lookup: CDR1 MNHEY, CDR2 SMNVEV (reference sequence). V was pared by 2 bases and J by 10 bases, with 17 bases between. This CDR3 has 14 residues. In DNA form, the CDR3 reads TGTGCCAGCAGTTTAGGGGAGGCTGGGGCGGGAGCTTTCTTT. Amino acids: CASSLGEAGAGAFF.

The V gene is TRBV2, the J gene TRBJ2-6; D is unclear. The CDR3 length is 13 residues. V was trimmed by 8 bases and J by 0 bases, leaving 5 bases between them. In germline, CDR1 is SNHLY, CDR2 FYNNEI. The CDR3 DNA sequence: TGTGCCAGCCTTCTCTCTGGGGCCAACGTCCTGACTTTC. It encodes CASLLSGANVLTF.

The V gene is TRBV5-6, the J gene TRBJ2-2; the match to TRBD1 covers 7 bases. Trimming took 3 bases from V and 4 from J; bases not matched to a gene: 6. The CDR3 contains 15 residues. The germline CDR1 and CDR2 sequences are SGHDT and YYEEEE. The CDR3 spells CASSSGQASTGELFF. The CDR3 DNA reads TGTGCCAGCAGCTCCGGACAGGCGAGCACCGGGGAGCTGTTTTTT. The entire variable domain, with the rest obtained from reference TRBV5-6 and TRBJ2-2, is as follows: DAGVTQSPTHLIKTRGQQVTLRCSPKSGHDTVSWYQQALGQGPQFIFQYYEEEERQRGNFPDRFSGHQFPNYSSELNVNALLLGDSALYLCASSSGQASTGELFFGEGSRLTVL.

The chain joins TRBV7-2 to TRBJ1-2; the D is unclear. The CDR3 has 16 residues. Germline-derived CDR1 and CDR2 are SGHTA and FQGNSA. V lost 0 bases to trimming and J lost 2 bases, with 13 bases between them. The CDR3 nucleotides read TGTGCCAGCAGCTTAGCGCTGACCGGGTCGAACTATGGCTACACCTTC. This encodes CASSLALTGSNYGYTF.

The chain links TRBV27 to TRBJ1-1; TRBD1 is a possible D gene (5 bases). The CDR3 sequence is 14 residues long. With 5 bases removed from V and 1 base from J, the gap between germline ends came to 11 bases. Germline CDR1 and CDR2: MNHEY and SMNVEV (reference sequence). The DNA for the CDR3 is TGTGCCAGCAGTCCGGGACTGACGAACACTGAAGCTTTCTTT. Encoded protein: CASSPGLTNTEAFF.

This sequence joins TRBV19 and TRBJ2-7; TRBD2 matches 7 bases. The CDR3 consists of 15 residues. CDR1 and CDR2 from the germline V gene are LNHDA and SQIVND (reference sequence). The V gene end was trimmed by 1 base and the J gene end by 2 bases; junction bases not matched to a gene: 5. Written as DNA, the CDR3 is TGTGCCAGTAGTATAGCCCAGCGGGAACCCTACGAGCAGTACTTC. It translates to CASSIAQREPYEQYF.

The chain joins TRBV7-8 to TRBJ2-1; 9 bases align to TRBD2. Germline CDR1 and CDR2: SGHVS and FQNEAQ. Trimming removed 4 bases from V and 6 bases from J; junction bases left unmatched: 13. This CDR3 comprises 17 residues. Here the CDR3 reads CASSSSGSGLALNEQFF. The DNA of the CDR3 is TGTGCCAGCAGCTCATCCGGCTCGGGACTAGCCCTCAATGAGCAGTTCTTC. Variable domain in full (rest from reference TRBV7-8 and TRBJ2-1): GAGVSQSPRYKVAKRGQDVALRCDPISGHVSLFWYQQALGQGPEFLTYFQNEAQLDKSGLPSDRFFAERPEGSVSTLKIQRTQQEDSAVYLCASSSSGSGLALNEQFFGPGTRLTVL.

V usage is TRBV19 and J usage is TRBJ1-1; tentatively, D is TRBD1 (6 bases). The germline V gene encodes CDR1 LNHDA and CDR2 SQIVND (reference sequence). With 3 bases removed from V and 1 base from J, the gap between germline ends came to 12 bases. The CDR3 loop spans 15 amino acids. CDR3 protein: CASSIRGAPNTEAFF. DNA of the CDR3: TGTGCCAGTAGTATCAGGGGCGCTCCGAACACTGAAGCTTTCTTT. Drawing the rest from reference TRBV19 and TRBJ1-1, the complete variable domain is DGGITQSPKYLFRKEGQNVTLSCEQNLNHDAMYWYRQDPGQGLRLIYYSQIVNDFQKGDIAEGYSVSREKKESFPLTVTSAQKNPTAFYLCASSIRGAPNTEAFFGQGTRLTVV.

V is TRBV5-4 and J is TRBJ2-7; D is perhaps TRBD2 (5 bases). V shed 0 bases and J shed 6 bases, with 13 bases lying between them. This CDR3 has 14 residues. Germline V gives CDR1 SGHNT, CDR2 YYREEE (reference sequence). CDR3 nucleotides: TGTGCCAGCAGCTTGGGGAGAACCGGGGTCGAGCAGTACTTC. Its protein is CASSLGRTGVEQYF.

The chain links TRBV28 to TRBJ2-1; D not certain. Germline loops: CDR1 MDHEN, CDR2 SYDVKM. The CDR3 has 17 amino acids. Trimming left V 2 bases short and J 5 bases short, with 19 bases between. The CDR3 nucleotides are TGTGCCAGCAGTTTACGGAACGCGGTACGCCCAGACAATGAGCAGTTCTTC. This codes for CASSLRNAVRPDNEQFF. Full variable domain (remainder filled in from reference TRBV28 and TRBJ2-1): DVKVTQSSRYLVKRTGEKVFLECVQDMDHENMFWYRQDPGLGLRLIYFSYDVKMKEKGDIPEGYSVSREKKERFSLILESASTNQTSMYLCASSLRNAVRPDNEQFFGPGTRLTVL.

This clone has only a few counts. The V call is TRBV18, the J call TRBJ1-2; tentative D call: TRBD1 (6 bases). Germline loops: CDR1 KGHSH, CDR2 LQKENI. V shed 3 bases and J shed 4 bases, with 15 bases lying between them. The CDR3 has 15 amino acids. The CDR3: CASSPAGQTGYGYTF. The DNA for the CDR3 is TGTGCCAGCTCACCGGCCGGACAGACCGGCTATGGCTACACCTTC.

The chain couples TRBV19 to TRBJ1-1, with 7 bases lining up with TRBD1. From germline, CDR1 is LNHDA and CDR2 SQIVND (reference sequence). This CDR3 contains 12 residues. Trimming took 9 bases from V and 5 from J; bases not matched to a gene: 6. CDR3 loop: CASQTRGTEAFF. For the CDR3, the DNA is TGTGCCAGCCAGACCAGGGGGACTGAAGCTTTCTTT. Based on the CDR3 plus reference TRBV19 and TRBJ1-1, the full variable domain is DGGITQSPKYLFRKEGQNVTLSCEQNLNHDAMYWYRQDPGQGLRLIYYSQIVNDFQKGDIAEGYSVSREKKESFPLTVTSAQKNPTAFYLCASQTRGTEAFFGQGTRLTVV.

J is TRBJ2-4 and V is TRBV7-9; D is possibly TRBD1 or TRBD2 (7 bases each). Germline CDR1 reads SEHNR; CDR2 reads FQNEAQ (reference sequence). Trimming took 4 bases from V and 5 from J, leaving 18 bases between them. The CDR3 covers 16 residues. The CDR3 DNA is TGTGCCAGCAGCTCTATGCGGGAGAGGGGGCAAAACATTCAGTACTTC. As protein: CASSSMRERGQNIQYF.

This sequence joins TRBV7-2 and TRBJ2-7; no firm D call. Germline V gene lookup returns CDR1 SGHTA and CDR2 FQGNSA. V gave up 1 base and J gave up 2 bases, with 9 bases separating them. The CDR3 covers 14 residues. The CDR3 region is CASSLGPGPYEQYF. The CDR3 nucleotides read TGTGCCAGCAGCTTAGGACCCGGGCCCTACGAGCAGTACTTC.

The chain links TRBV5-5 to TRBJ1-5; TRBD1 matches at 8 bases. The V and J ends lost 4 bases and 7 bases, in that order; junction bases with no gene match: 10. Per germline, CDR1 SGHKS and CDR2 YYEKEE (reference sequence). The CDR3 consists of 15 residues. CDR3 loop: CASSTDRAYGQPQHF. The DNA for the CDR3 is TGTGCCAGCAGCACGGACAGGGCGTATGGGCAGCCCCAGCATTTT.

CDR3 sequence reads: CASSLDPAVRLAKNIQYF. Here the CDR3 DNA reads TGTGCCAGCAGCTTAGATCCGGCAGTCAGGCTAGCCAAAAACATTCAGTACTTC. This chain uses TRBV11-2 with TRBJ2-4; no clear D gene. Germline assignment: CDR1 SGHAT and CDR2 FQNNGV. The CDR3 loop spans 18 amino acids. Deletions cut 0 bases from V and 0 bases from J, with 15 bases between.

This clone was observed a handful of times. The chain employs TRBV18 and TRBJ1-5; 7 nucleotides line up with TRBD1. This CDR3 has 15 residues. The V gene's germline CDR1 is KGHSH and CDR2 LQKENI. V was pared by 6 bases and J by 3 bases, with 8 bases of the junction left unmatched. Here the CDR3 reads CASSTGTANNQPQHF. The DNA of the CDR3 is TGTGCCAGCTCTACCGGGACAGCCAACAATCAGCCCCAGCATTTT.

The chain couples TRBV27 to TRBJ1-2; 9 bases are a match to TRBD1. V shed 4 bases, J shed 7 bases, and the junction held 4 bases outside the gene matches. CDR1 and CDR2 (germline): MNHEY, SMNVEV (reference sequence). The CDR3 is 13 residues long. The CDR3: CASSSGQGGGYTF. Here the CDR3 DNA reads TGTGCCAGCAGTTCGGGACAGGGAGGTGGCTACACCTTC.

This sequence joins TRBV11-1 and TRBJ1-1; TRBD1 is a possible D gene (5 bases). Germline V gene lookup returns CDR1 SGHAT and CDR2 FQDESV (reference sequence). Trimming took 2 bases from V and 3 from J, leaving 13 bases between them. This CDR3 is 15 amino acids long. CDR3 DNA: TGTGCCAGCAGCTTATCTCTACAGGAGGACACTGAAGCTTTCTTT. Translated: CASSLSLQEDTEAFF.

The J gene is TRBJ2-5, the V gene TRBV14, with TRBD2 identical over 7 bases. Trimming cost V 4 bases and J 4 bases; bases outside gene matches: 6. The CDR3 extends over 14 amino acids. Looked up from germline, CDR1 is SGHDN and CDR2 is FVKESK. As DNA, the CDR3 is TGTGCCAGCAGCCTCAGCGGGGAGAGAGAGACCCAGTACTTC. Protein: CASSLSGERETQYF.

The chain is built from TRBV19 and TRBJ2-2, with D unclear. Trimming took off 0 bases at V and 6 bases at J, with 8 bases between the two ends. Germline V lookup: CDR1 LNHDA, CDR2 SQIVND (reference sequence). This CDR3 has 14 residues. CDR3 nucleotides: TGTGCCAGTAGTATAGATTTAGGTGCCGGGGAGCTGTTTTTT. Amino acids: CASSIDLGAGELFF. Variable domain in full (rest from reference TRBV19 and TRBJ2-2): DGGITQSPKYLFRKEGQNVTLSCEQNLNHDAMYWYRQDPGQGLRLIYYSQIVNDFQKGDIAEGYSVSREKKESFPLTVTSAQKNPTAFYLCASSIDLGAGELFFGEGSRLTVL.

V usage is TRBV7-2 and J usage is TRBJ2-5; a possible D gene is TRBD2 (5 bases). V gave up 0 bases and J gave up 4 bases, with 9 bases separating them. This CDR3 region has 14 residues. The germline V gene has CDR1 SGHTA and CDR2 FQGNSA. The CDR3 is CASSLAGLGETQYF. The CDR3 DNA is TGTGCCAGCAGCTTAGCTGGACTGGGAGAGACCCAGTACTTC. Based on the CDR3 plus reference TRBV7-2 and TRBJ2-5, the full variable domain is GAGVSQSPSNKVTEKGKDVELRCDPISGHTALYWYRQSLGQGLEFLIYFQGNSAPDKSGLPSDRFSAERTGGSVSTLTIQRTQQEDSAVYLCASSLAGLGETQYFGPGTRLLVL.

The chain employs TRBV19 and TRBJ1-2, with a possible D match to TRBD1 (6 bases). This CDR3 contains 15 residues. Trimming removed 7 bases at V and 6 bases at J, with 21 bases between. The germline CDR1 and CDR2 sequences are LNHDA and SQIVND (reference sequence). The CDR3 DNA sequence: TGTGCCAGTACATTAATACCGGGACAAGGACATGGCTACACCTTC. The encoded protein is CASTLIPGQGHGYTF.

This chain uses TRBV28 with TRBJ1-2; D remains ambiguous. With 7 bases removed from V and 2 bases from J, the gap between germline ends came to 17 bases. Germline CDR1 and CDR2: MDHEN and SYDVKM. The CDR3 sequence is 15 residues long. The CDR3 coding sequence is TGTGCCAGCATTAGTCTCCTGCCAAGAAACTATGGCTACACCTTC. Protein: CASISLLPRNYGYTF.

This clone was seen a single time. This chain links TRBV11-2 with TRBJ2-7, with D perhaps assigned TRBD1 or TRBD2 (5 bases each). Germline V gives CDR1 SGHAT, CDR2 FQNNGV. This CDR3 region has 15 residues. The V gene lost 0 bases and the J gene lost 2 bases, with 11 bases spanning the gap. DNA of the CDR3: TGTGCCAGCAGCTTAGACAGGGAGAGGACCTACGAGCAGTACTTC. This gives the protein CASSLDRERTYEQYF.

The chain is built from TRBV19 and TRBJ1-5; tentatively, D is TRBD1 (6 bases). With 3 bases removed from V and 3 bases from J, the gap between germline ends came to 12 bases. CDR1 and CDR2 from the germline V gene are LNHDA and SQIVND (reference sequence). This CDR3 has 15 residues. The DNA for the CDR3 is TGTGCCAGTAGTATTGCCAGGGGACCCAATCAGCCCCAGCATTTT. As protein: CASSIARGPNQPQHF.

The chain is built from TRBV15 and TRBJ1-4; 7 bases are shared with TRBD1. Unmatched junction bases numbered 5, after V lost 2 bases and J lost 8 bases. Germline CDR1 is LNHNV and CDR2 is YYDKDF (reference sequence). The CDR3 contains 14 residues. The CDR3 protein is CATSRLQGEEKLFF. The CDR3, as DNA: TGTGCCACCAGCAGATTGCAGGGGGAAGAAAAACTGTTTTTT.